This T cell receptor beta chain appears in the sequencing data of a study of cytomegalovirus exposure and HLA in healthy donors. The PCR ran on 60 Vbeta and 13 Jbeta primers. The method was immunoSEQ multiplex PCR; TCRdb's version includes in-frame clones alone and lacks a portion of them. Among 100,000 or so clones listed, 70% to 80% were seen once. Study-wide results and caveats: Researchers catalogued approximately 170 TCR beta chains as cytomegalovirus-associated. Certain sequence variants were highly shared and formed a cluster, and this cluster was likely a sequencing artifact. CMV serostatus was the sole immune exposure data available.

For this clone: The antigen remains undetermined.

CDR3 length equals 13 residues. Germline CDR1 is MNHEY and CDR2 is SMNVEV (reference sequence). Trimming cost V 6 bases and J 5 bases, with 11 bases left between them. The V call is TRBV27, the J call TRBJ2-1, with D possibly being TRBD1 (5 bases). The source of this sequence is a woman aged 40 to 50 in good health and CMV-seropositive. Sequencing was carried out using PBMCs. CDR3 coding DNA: TGTGCCAGCAGGGGGCTAAACCACAATGAGCAGTTCTTC. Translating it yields CASRGLNHNEQFF.